This T cell receptor beta chain was recorded in a study of PD-1 blockade in classical Hodgkin lymphoma. Profiled with immunoSEQ multiplex PCR; TCRdb holds only in-frame clones, not every one. The sample contains 55,000 to 65,000 clones, around 87% of which appear only once. Deletions cut 3 bases from V and 8 bases from J, with 16 bases between. The CDR3 is 14 residues long. Germline CDR1 and CDR2: LGHNT and FRNRAP. Each patient's relapse followed autologous stem cell transplantation, and brentuximab vedotin exposure varied. This chain uses TRBV12-5 with TRBJ1-2; no firm D call. The sample here was peripheral blood mononuclear cells (PBMCs), taken at baseline. The receptor was derived from a human donor with classical Hodgkin lymphoma. This CDR3 is CASGFSGPGKGYTF. DNA of the CDR3: TGTGCTAGTGGTTTCTCCGGCCCCGGGAAAGGCTACACCTTC.